Listed here is a single T cell receptor (beta chain). This record belongs to a study of breast tumors, draining lymph nodes, adjacent tissues. From germline, CDR1 is SQVTM and CDR2 ANQGSEA. This CDR3 comprises 12 residues. The V gene end was trimmed by 2 bases and the J gene end by 6 bases; junction bases not matched to a gene: 3. TCRdb processed the multiplex PCR reads anew with MiXCR; each CDR3 protein has one entry. The sample includes over 15,000 distinct CDR3 sequences, roughly 60% of them seen just once. The receptor was isolated from a female donor with breast cancer. Some clones in this sample may be carry-over from other donors' samples. The chain couples TRBV29-1 to TRBJ1-2; 7 bases line up with TRBD1. Sample: tumor-adjacent breast tissue. The CDR3 DNA sequence: TGCAGCGTTGAAAGAGGGGGCGATGGCTACACCTTC. Encoded protein: CSVERGGDGYTF.